These T cell receptor beta chains were read from a single sample in a study of blood T cell repertoires in COVID-19. Clones were read by immunoSEQ multiplex PCR, and TCRdb kept only the in-frame ones, dropping some. The sample holds around 270,000 clones; 84% are singletons and the top ten take about 1.5%. The sequencing sample was made of peripheral blood. The receptor set was obtained from a woman between 35 and 50 years old who had recovered from COVID-19. The CDR3 runs from the conserved cysteine through the conserved F or W. A D gene is named only where the DNA matches it firmly. Clone size appears in some rows only: once, few, many, or a class for an expanded clone.

>-|TRBJ2-5|TRBV28|-
CASSVRPGAETQYF
TGTGCCAGCAGTGTCCGACCTGGAGCGGAGACCCAGTACTTC
>TRBD1|TRBJ1-2|TRBV2|few
CASRDQGVVLNYTF
TGTGCCAGCCGGGATCAGGGGGTCGTACTTAACTACACCTTC
>TRBD1|TRBJ2-7|TRBV7-9|-
CASSLRDRSEQYF
TGTGCCAGCAGCCTCCGGGACAGGTCCGAGCAGTACTTC
>-|TRBJ2-1|TRBV5-4|-
CASSQSQLNEQFF
TGTGCCAGCAGCCAATCACAGCTAAATGAGCAGTTCTTC
>TRBD1|TRBJ1-6|TRBV18|-
CASSPLGQVAYNSPLHF
TGTGCCAGCTCACCCCTCGGACAGGTGGCCTATAATTCACCCCTCCACTTT
>-|TRBJ1-2|TRBV30|-
CAWSSLQGIPGYTF
TGTGCCTGGAGTTCCCTACAGGGAATCCCTGGCTACACCTTC
>TRBD1|TRBJ1-3|TRBV5-1|-
CASSQGQPISGNTIYF
TGCGCCAGCAGCCAGGGACAGCCGATCTCTGGAAACACCATATATTTT
>TRBD1|TRBJ2-6|TRBV28|-
CASSKQTGALSGANVLTF
TGTGCCAGCAGCAAACAGACAGGGGCCCTCTCTGGGGCCAACGTCCTGACTTTC
>-|TRBJ2-1|TRBV12-3/TRBV12-4|-
CASSFWAVNEQFF
TGTGCCAGCAGTTTTTGGGCCGTCAATGAGCAGTTCTTC
>-|TRBJ1-2|TRBV19|-
CASSIASYGYTF
TGTGCCAGTAGTATAGCCAGCTATGGCTACACCTTC
>-|TRBJ1-2|TRBV27|once
CASSLGVRAGYGYTF
TGTGCCAGCAGTTTAGGGGTCAGGGCCGGCTATGGCTACACCTTC
>-|TRBJ1-5|TRBV4-1|-
CASSQDVGLRGNQPQHF
TGCGCCAGCAGCCAAGATGTTGGGCTCCGCGGCAATCAGCCCCAGCATTTT
>TRBD1|TRBJ2-3|TRBV30|once
CAWSVLHRGDTQYF
TGTGCCTGGAGTGTACTTCACAGGGGAGATACGCAGTATTTT
>TRBD1|TRBJ1-3|TRBV19|-
CASGDSSGNTIYF
TGTGCCAGTGGGGACAGCTCTGGAAACACCATATATTTT
>-|TRBJ2-7|TRBV3-1/TRBV3-2|-
CASSPIGGRTYEQYF
TGTGCCAGCAGCCCGATTGGGGGCAGGACCTACGAGCAGTACTTC
>TRBD2|TRBJ2-3|TRBV5-1|-
CASSLSGGSTDTQYF
TGCGCCAGCAGCCTCTCGGGAGGTAGCACAGATACGCAGTATTTT
>-|TRBJ1-1|TRBV7-9|once
CASSLAPGDKGTEAFF
TGTGCCAGCAGCTTAGCCCCCGGGGATAAGGGCACTGAAGCTTTCTTT